The next 14 T cell receptor beta chains were all read from a single sample in a study of cytomegalovirus exposure and HLA in healthy donors. This table comes from immunoSEQ multiplex PCR, and its TCRdb copy is limited to in-frame clones, with some not included. The sample lists approximately 150,000 clones, around 90% seen once, with around 3% in the top ten. The specimen sequenced was PBMCs. These receptor sequences come from a woman aged 18 to 35 in good health and CMV-seropositive.

The rearrangement links TRBV5-6 to TRBJ2-7; a possible D gene is TRBD1 (6 bases). V lost 6 bases and J 2 bases, leaving 15 bases between the germline ends. This CDR3 region has 14 residues. Germline CDR1 SGHDT, CDR2 YYEEEE. The CDR3 is CASTTDSTPYEQYF. The DNA for the CDR3 is TGTGCCAGCACCACGGACAGCACCCCCTACGAGCAGTACTTC. The complete variable domain, with remaining parts taken from reference TRBV5-6 and TRBJ2-7, reads DAGVTQSPTHLIKTRGQQVTLRCSPKSGHDTVSWYQQALGQGPQFIFQYYEEEERQRGNFPDRFSGHQFPNYSSELNVNALLLGDSALYLCASTTDSTPYEQYFGPGTRLTVT.

The rearrangement joins TRBV14 to TRBJ2-2; 10 bases match TRBD2. CDR3 length: 15 amino acids. Germline V lookup: CDR1 SGHDN, CDR2 FVKESK. The trim removed 4 bases at V and 1 base at J, leaving 0 bases unmatched. The CDR3 bases are TGTGCCAGCAGCCGGACTAGCGGGAACACCGGGGAGCTGTTTTTT. This translates into CASSRTSGNTGELFF.

The chain carries TRBV6-5 and TRBJ2-1, with 9 bases identical to TRBD2. Germline CDR1 and CDR2: MNHEY and SVGAGI. The CDR3 covers 15 residues. Unmatched junction bases numbered 7, after V lost 2 bases and J lost 8 bases. In DNA, the CDR3 is TGTGCCAGCAGTTACGTAGCGGGAGCGGGCCATGAGCAGTTCTTC. Translating gives CASSYVAGAGHEQFF.

The chain joins TRBV29-1 to TRBJ2-5; 10 bases line up with TRBD1. V lost 7 bases to trimming and J lost 3 bases; unmatched junction nucleotides: 20. This CDR3 has 18 amino acids. Looked up from germline, CDR1 is SQVTM and CDR2 is ANQGSEA. Here the CDR3 reads CSAWSVEPGTGVEETQYF. The CDR3 DNA is TGCAGCGCTTGGTCGGTAGAGCCCGGGACAGGGGTGGAAGAGACCCAGTACTTC.

The chain links TRBV6-1 to TRBJ2-1, with 7 bases fitting TRBD1. V shed 1 base, J shed 5 bases, and the junction held 11 bases outside the gene matches. The CDR3 sequence is 17 residues long. Germline CDR1 MNHNS, CDR2 SASEGT. CDR3 loop: CASSEGRTGKPNNEQFF. In DNA form, the CDR3 reads TGTGCCAGCAGTGAAGGGCGGACAGGCAAACCCAACAATGAGCAGTTCTTC.

This chain links TRBV11-3 with TRBJ1-2; 7 nucleotides agree with TRBD1. Germline CDR1 reads SGHNT; CDR2 reads YENEEA. This CDR3 contains 18 residues. V lost 8 bases to trimming and J lost 3 bases; unmatched junction nucleotides: 21. The CDR3 region is CASPNPPGQTSPYYGYTF. CDR3 coding DNA: TGTGCCAGCCCGAACCCTCCGGGACAGACCTCCCCCTACTATGGCTACACCTTC.

This clone has more than one count but fewer than ten. The chain combines TRBV6-1 with TRBJ1-1; the D is unclear. Trimming stripped 5 bases from V and 0 bases from J, with 7 bases between. This CDR3 contains 13 residues. CDR1 is MNHNS and CDR2 is SASEGT in the germline V gene. CDR3 amino acids: CASSLQVNTEAFF. The CDR3 nucleotides are TGTGCCAGCAGTCTTCAGGTGAACACTGAAGCTTTCTTT.

Comments on this clone: A read error may explain this, as a much larger clone is one base away. V usage is TRBV5-1 and J usage is TRBJ2-1; 10 nucleotides match TRBD1. The germline V gene has CDR1 SGHRS and CDR2 YFSETQ. Trimming cost V 3 bases and J 4 bases; bases outside gene matches: 4. CDR3 length equals 15 residues. The CDR3, as DNA: TGCGCCAGCAGCTCGAGGACAGGGGGTTACAATGAGCAGTTCTTC. Residues: CASSSRTGGYNEQFF.

This clone was counted a few times. This sequence joins TRBV2 and TRBJ1-2, with D perhaps matching TRBD1 (6 bases). Trimming took 4 bases from V and 2 from J, leaving 8 bases between them. The CDR3 has 13 amino acids. Germline V gene lookup returns CDR1 SNHLY and CDR2 FYNNEI. CDR3 coding DNA: TGTGCCAGCAGTGCCGACAGGAACTATGGCTACACCTTC. It translates to CASSADRNYGYTF.

V is TRBV5-1 and J is TRBJ2-7; TRBD1 matches 7 bases. The CDR3 loop spans 12 amino acids. Germline CDR1 is SGHRS and CDR2 is YFSETQ. Losses at the gene ends were 4 bases for V and 5 bases for J; bases not matched to a gene: 3. The CDR3 loop reads CASSATGNEQYF. The CDR3 DNA sequence: TGCGCCAGCAGCGCGACAGGGAACGAGCAGTACTTC. The entire variable domain, with the rest obtained from reference TRBV5-1 and TRBJ2-7, is as follows: KAGVTQTPRYLIKTRGQQVTLSCSPISGHRSVSWYQQTPGQGLQFLFEYFSETQRNKGNFPGRFSGRQFSNSRSEMNVSTLELGDSALYLCASSATGNEQYFGPGTRLTVT.

V usage is TRBV9 and J usage is TRBJ2-3; TRBD1 aligns across 8 bases. CDR3 size: 14 residues. Germline CDR1 is SGDLS and CDR2 is YYNGEE. V gave up 2 bases and J gave up 3 bases; unmatched junction bases: 2. The CDR3 reads CASSVDRGTDTQYF. The DNA of the CDR3 is TGTGCCAGCAGCGTCGACAGGGGAACAGATACGCAGTATTTT.

The chain combines TRBV5-3 with TRBJ1-1; 9 bases align to TRBD1. TRBV5-3 is an open reading frame, and its role is uncertain. The V and J ends lost 0 bases and 9 bases, in that order; junction bases with no gene match: 6. This CDR3 comprises 14 residues. The DNA of the CDR3 is TGTGCCAGAAGCTTGGTAACAGGGGGCCTTAAAGCTTTCTTT. This codes for CARSLVTGGLKAFF.

This clone occurred once. The CDR3 protein is CASSPDRDPHTNTGELFF. The CDR3 DNA reads as TGTGCCAGCAGCCCCGACAGGGACCCTCATACGAACACCGGGGAGCTGTTTTTT. The rearrangement joins TRBV11-3 to TRBJ2-2; TRBD1 matches 7 bases. Germline V gives CDR1 SGHNT, CDR2 YENEEA. Unmatched junction bases numbered 12, after V lost 5 bases and J lost 0 bases. This CDR3 has 18 residues.

The rearrangement joins TRBV5-1 to TRBJ2-5; the match to TRBD2 covers 9 bases. The CDR3 length is 15 residues. V was clipped by 4 bases and J by 2 bases; unmatched bases: 6. The germline gives CDR1 SGHRS, CDR2 YFSETQ. The CDR3 DNA is TGCGCCAGCAGCCCTGGGACTAGCAGTCAAGAGACCCAGTACTTC. Amino acids: CASSPGTSSQETQYF.